This T cell receptor (beta chain) was recovered during a study of blood T cell repertoires in COVID-19. For the study at large: Acute and convalescent COVID-19 specimens originated in the United States, Italy and Spain. From T cells, B-cell-depleted T cells, or PBMCs came the material, which was cDNA or gDNA.

This CDR3 is 13 amino acids long. Germline loops: CDR1 SEHNR, CDR2 FQNEAQ (reference sequence). V was pared by 7 bases and J by 7 bases, with 16 bases between. In the source study's methods: Using reference gene primer amplification, nucleated cell counts were estimated. Profiled with immunoSEQ multiplex PCR; TCRdb holds only in-frame clones, not every one. V, J and clone size were drawn from that table, and D and trimming were deduced from the DNA. The table records roughly 260,000 clones, approximately 79% of them present only once. This TCR derives from a middle-aged woman with active or convalescent COVID-19. This rearrangement joins TRBV7-9 to TRBJ1-2; unclear D gene. Sequenced sample: peripheral blood. The CDR3 DNA follows: TGTGCCAGCACCCAAGAGAGGCCCTTTGGCTACACCTTC. As protein: CASTQERPFGYTF.